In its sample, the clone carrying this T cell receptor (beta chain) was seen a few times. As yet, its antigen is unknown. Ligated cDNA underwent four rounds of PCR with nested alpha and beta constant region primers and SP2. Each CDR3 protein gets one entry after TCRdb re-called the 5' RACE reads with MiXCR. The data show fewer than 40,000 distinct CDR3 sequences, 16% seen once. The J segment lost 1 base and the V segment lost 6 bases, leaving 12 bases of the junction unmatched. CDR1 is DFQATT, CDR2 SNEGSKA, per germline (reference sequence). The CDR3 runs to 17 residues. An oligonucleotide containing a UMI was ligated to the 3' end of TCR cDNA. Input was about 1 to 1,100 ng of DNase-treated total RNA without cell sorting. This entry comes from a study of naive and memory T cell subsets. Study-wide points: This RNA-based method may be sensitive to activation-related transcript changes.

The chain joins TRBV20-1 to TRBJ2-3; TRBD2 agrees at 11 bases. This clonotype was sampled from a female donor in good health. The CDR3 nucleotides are TGCAGTGCCAACCTAGCGGGGGGCTCCCCGGGCACAGATACGCAGTATTTT. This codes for CSANLAGGSPGTDTQYF.